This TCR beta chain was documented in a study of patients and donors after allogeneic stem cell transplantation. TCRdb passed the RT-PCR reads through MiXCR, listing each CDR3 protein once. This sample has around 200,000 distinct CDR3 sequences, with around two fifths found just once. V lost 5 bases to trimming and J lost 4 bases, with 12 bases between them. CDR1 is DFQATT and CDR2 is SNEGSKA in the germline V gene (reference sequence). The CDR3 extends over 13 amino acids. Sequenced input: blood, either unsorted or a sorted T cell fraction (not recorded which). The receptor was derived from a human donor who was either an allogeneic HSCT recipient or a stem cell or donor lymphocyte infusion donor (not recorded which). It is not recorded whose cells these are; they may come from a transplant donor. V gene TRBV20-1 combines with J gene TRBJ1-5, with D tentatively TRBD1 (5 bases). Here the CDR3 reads CSADVGHNQPQHF. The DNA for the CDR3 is TGCAGTGCTGATGTGGGGCATAATCAGCCCCAGCATTTT.